A single T cell receptor (beta chain) is shown here with its context. Its antigen remains undetermined. There are no base qualities to consult, and no much larger clone falls within one base. This specimen's time point label, interpreted: cycle 1 day 1 (C1D1), immediately before nivolumab initiation. Every trial patient had relapsed following autologous stem cell transplantation, and prior brentuximab vedotin exposure was what differed among cohorts A, B and C. A total of under 70 patients with relapsed/refractory classical Hodgkin lymphoma made up the trial cohort, and each patient's best overall response was complete response, partial response or progressive disease. Single-agent nivolumab was administered to trial patients in the multi-cohort phase II CheckMate 205 trial. An independent review committee assessed best overall response using the 2007 International Working Group response criteria. PBMCs from the trial were collected at three points: immediately before nivolumab initiation (C1D1), and during therapy at cycle 2 day 1 and cycle 4 day 1. Peripheral blood was collected in 8 mL Vacutainer Cell Preparation Tubes, from which PBMCs were isolated by centrifugation and then cryopreserved.

The data derive from a study of PD-1 blockade in classical Hodgkin lymphoma (dated by TCRdb to the early 2020s). Study-wide context: Nivolumab dosing was 3 mg/kg intravenously every 2 weeks, continuing until either disease progression or unacceptable toxicity. To define a peripheral blood immune signature of response to PD-1 blockade in classical Hodgkin lymphoma, the study combined TCR beta sequencing with CyTOF.

Genomic DNA was isolated using the Qiagen DNeasy kit from unsorted PBMCs as well as from negatively selected CD4+ and CD8+ fractions. Amplification of TCR beta CDR3 regions was done by immunoSEQ multiplex PCR with primers that anneal to V and J segments. Amplification bias was minimized using a synthetic immune receptor repertoire, and residual bias was removed computationally after sequencing. In the source study's methods: Custom Python scripts were used to quantify repertoire diversity as the Shannon entropy index. Unsorted, CD4+ and CD8+ repertoires were analyzed separately, except for combined analyses in which CD4+ and CD8+ sequences were merged in silico. Clonal expansion was defined as at least a 2-fold frequency increase after treatment relative to C1D1, with a pseudocount of 0.5 for undetected baseline clones. Clones with 0 or 1 copy at C1D1 were classified as singleton clones, and clones with 2 or more copies were classified as non-singleton clones. Clones expanded in unsorted samples were assigned a CD4+, CD8+ or unknown annotation through matching of protein sequences in sorted samples from the same patient. Wilcoxon tests on paired samples were used to test changes in diversity from C1D1 to C4D1. The table was pulled from immuneACCESS by TCRdb, which kept in-frame rearrangements only. Such tables lose some clones; where checked, under half of the loss comes from unresolved V genes, and the rest has no known cause. V, J and clone size are taken as reported in that table, and D and trimming were inferred from the DNA itself. The sample table holds tens of thousands of clones, of which more than 85% were seen once. The ten most abundant clones make up approximately 8.2% of the sample.

V and J are truncated by 3 bases and 0 bases respectively, leaving an intervening sequence of 12 bases. The CDR3 spans 16 residues, from the cysteine through the phenylalanine. The only DNA kept is the CDR3, 48 bases in frame from the first base. Via the germline V gene, CDR1 is SGHAT and CDR2 FQNNGV. Overall study results and their limits: The study covered only a single clinical trial cohort, and the causes of the repertoire differences, possibly disease activity or prior therapy, were still not defined. Trial patients with a complete response had baseline diversity similar to that of newly diagnosed patients, while partial responders and progressors had significantly lower diversity. By C4D1, a significant rise was seen in CD4+ TCR diversity but not in CD8+ TCR diversity (p=0.0027 vs p=0.16), and the rise was most apparent among complete responders (p=0.02). Diversity was lower in patients who began nivolumab less than 1 year after ASCT, so these patients were left out of later analyses to avoid confounding by immune reconstitution. Baseline TCR diversity was reported to be lower in newly diagnosed patients than in healthy donors, and even lower in relapsed/refractory patients.

The rearrangement combines TRBV11-2 with TRBJ1-3; the D gene lacks a confident call. The source material was peripheral blood mononuclear cells (PBMCs), sampled at baseline. The TCR comes from a human donor with classical Hodgkin lymphoma. The nucleotide sequence is TGTGCCAGCAGCTTGGGCCCACACAACTCTGGAAACACCATATATTTT. Translated, this is CASSLGPHNSGNTIYF.